This T cell receptor beta chain was sequenced during a study of regulatory T cells in long-lasting Graves disease (TCRdb year 2021). Study-level background: Newly diagnosed Graves' disease patients had taken antithyroid drugs for less than 3 months. Peripheral blood TCR sequencing and RNA sequencing compared persistent Graves' disease patients with newly diagnosed Graves' disease patients. The study was registered as a clinical trial and conducted in China. A total of around 35 samples underwent TCR sequencing, from 13 patients with persistent Graves' disease and approximately 20 patients with newly diagnosed Graves' disease. Findings and caveats that apply to the study as a whole: Persistent patients shared more public clonotypes among themselves (around 3,000) than newly diagnosed patients did (about 970). Only the TCR beta chain was sequenced and analyzed. Compared with newly diagnosed patients, patients with persistent Graves' disease had lower TCR Shannon entropy and fewer highly expanded clones, which suggests clonal expansion. The authors noted that the small sample size was a limitation that may lower accuracy. Only peripheral blood was studied, because thyroid tissue, the primary lesion, was inaccessible.

On this clonotype: Its antigen is still unknown. A much bigger clone sits one base away, suggesting this may be a read error.

Reading the label with the study, this specimen's time point is: newly diagnosed GD, antithyroid drugs for less than 3 months. RNA was extracted from PBMCs in TRIzol for both TCR sequencing and RNA sequencing. The diagnosis of Graves' disease was made according to American Thyroid Association guidelines. The patients came from an endocrinology department in Xi'an, China. Each patient gave about 10 milliliters of peripheral blood, collected in an EDTA anticoagulant tube. Ficoll Paque Plus density gradient separation was used to isolate PBMCs, and no further T cell sorting was done. RNA quality was checked with an Agilent 2100 Bioanalyzer and agarose gel, and concentration with a NanoDrop 2000. The library was obtained by multiplex PCR. The sequencer listed for this sample is Illumina HiSeq 4000. CDR3 regions were amplified by Arm-PCR with iRepertoire HTBI primers to construct TCR beta libraries. PCR products were gel purified before sequencing. In the source study's methods: Gene usage analysis of CDR3 amino acid clonotypes used the approximately 56 TRBV and about 13 TRBJ segments found across samples. COPE and FqMerger were used to merge the filtered high-quality paired reads into contigs. Contigs were aligned with BLAST to IMGT TRBV, TRBD and TRBJ reference genes, and CDR3 was defined per IMGT. Highly expanded clones were defined as clonotypes with a frequency above 0.1%. Shannon entropy was used to measure repertoire diversity, and the Gini coefficient was used to measure V-J evenness. A clonotype found in more than one individual was treated as public. TCRdb reprocessed the public reads (quality trimming at Q25 with fastp, clone calling with MiXCR) and kept in-frame beta chains. Rows merge per CDR3 protein into single entries with the most common DNA and genes. TCRdb's processing, not the authors', yielded these V and J calls. The sample profile shows roughly 350,000 distinct CDR3 sequences; 15% to 20% of them were found once. The biggest ten clones account for 20% of the sample.

Another study also made use of these data, one on T cells in Graves' hyperthyroidism and ophthalmopathy. Taken from the second paper: A patient counted as having stable Graves' hyperthyroidism if no progression to ophthalmopathy occurred over 18 months of follow-up. Hyperthyroidism patients were newly diagnosed, had a disease duration of under 2 months, and were aged 18 to 65 years. The study excluded patients with uncontrolled infections, other autoimmune diseases, pregnancy or lactation. Clinical symptoms, serum thyroxine and TRAb, thyroid ultrasound, and orbital computed tomography formed the basis for the diagnoses. A first-round RT-PCR of the TCR CDR3 used the HTBI primer set with the Qiagen OneStep RT-PCR kit. Most expanded thyroid clonotypes (frequency above 0.001) were also detected in blood, suggesting blood repertoires may reflect thyroid immune responses. A model built on a 13 V-J signature distinguished ophthalmopathy from stable hyperthyroidism, reaching around 88% sensitivity and about 81% specificity in cross-validation and 80%/75% in testing. In validation, the model predicted progression to ophthalmopathy a median of about 6.5 months before onset, with about 64% sensitivity and 72.22% specificity. To identify distinguishing TCR V-J signatures, a discovery cohort of around 100 patients was used, comprising 43 with Graves' ophthalmopathy and approximately 58 with stable Graves' hyperthyroidism. Whether ophthalmopathy could be predicted prospectively was tested in an independent validation cohort made up of 18 hyperthyroidism patients plus 17 patients who later progressed to ophthalmopathy. For training and testing, the 80 to 100 patients in the discovery cohort were randomly divided in a 7:3 ratio. Thyroid tissue and blood T-cell repertoires from about six Graves' hyperthyroidism patients were also compared in the study. After sampling, hyperthyroidism patients received methimazole starting at 30 mg daily, and ophthalmopathy patients received high-dose intravenous methylprednisolone. A second multiplex PCR round built the libraries, followed by size selection and purification. Libraries were sequenced paired-end with 100 bp reads on an Illumina HiSeq2000. SOAPnuke was used to process the raw data, with reads discarded if the reads contained adapters or uncalled bases, had a mean Phred below 15, or lacked an exact constant-primer or identifier match. High-quality paired reads were merged using COPE v1.2.5, and each unique nucleotide sequence was defined as a clonotype. MiTCR v1.1 was used to align clonotypes to the IMGT TRBV, TRBD and TRBJ reference segments. Only V-J combinations with frequency above 0.0001, covering 99% to 99.2% of repertoires, were analysed. A TCS score was defined as the ratio between F50 (clonal expansion) and ExV (chaos), using BLOSUM62-based TCRdist between CDR3 peptides within each V-J. Welch's t-statistics and random forest reduced 514 V-J features to 10 to 15, which were used in a naive Bayes classifier (R e1071). No statistical method was used to set the sample size in advance, and investigators knew the group allocation. TCR Vbeta CDR3 sequencing of 135 peripheral blood samples (roughly 43 ophthalmopathy, under 80 hyperthyroidism and approximately 17 progressor patients) is reported in the paper.

The sample here was peripheral blood mononuclear cells (PBMCs), taken at new diagnosis, from a patient treated with antithyroid drugs. The clonotype was recovered from a woman younger than 30 with Graves disease. Donor details come from another sample of the same person, matched by shared clones.

The CDR3 loop reads CASSTLGLAGPSSYNEQFF. Here is the DNA: TGTGCCAGCAGCACACTGGGACTAGCGGGGCCCAGCTCCTACAATGAGCAGTTCTTC. The sequence is built from TRBV11-2 and TRBJ2-1, with 13 central nucleotides matching TRBD2. CDR3 length: 19 amino acids, cysteine to phenylalanine. The read is trimmed to its CDR3 DNA, 57 bases read in frame from base 1. V and J are trimmed by 5 bases and 0 bases, and the gene matches miss 10 bases of the junction. CDR1 and CDR2 are drawn from the germline V gene: SGHAT, FQNNGV.